These T cell receptor beta chains were read from a single sample in a study of OX40 agonist ivuxolimab in advanced cancers. This table comes from immunoSEQ multiplex PCR, and its TCRdb copy is limited to in-frame clones, with some not included. The repertoire includes tens of thousands of clones, 81% of them detected once, and more than 1.2% sits in the top ten. This sample comprised CD4+ or CD8+ T cells sorted from blood, obtained in a trial of the OX40 agonist ivuxolimab. These receptors were collected from an adult with an advanced solid tumor such as melanoma, head and neck, liver or kidney cancer. Both conserved end residues are part of each CDR3. The D gene is left open where the match is weak. Size tells how often a clone was seen (once, few, many) or the class of an expanded clone, and some rows leave it out.

size: NA
V: TRBV5-8
J: TRBJ2-1
D: TRBD2
length: 18
CDR3: CASSLFLGLAGGLNEQFF

size: NA
V: TRBV9
J: TRBJ2-1
D: NA
length: 16
CDR3: CASSVGPRVTYNEQFF

size: once
V: TRBV10-3
J: TRBJ2-5
D: NA
length: 13
CDR3: CAISVAVQETQYF

size: NA
V: TRBV11-3
J: TRBJ2-2
D: NA
length: 15
CDR3: CASSLDRKGPGELFF

size: NA
V: TRBV6-5
J: TRBJ2-1
D: TRBD2
length: 16
CDR3: CASSYQGLAGEGEQFF

size: NA
V: TRBV7-9
J: TRBJ1-2
D: NA
length: 16
CDR3: CASTKTQGKINYGYTF

size: NA
V: TRBV19
J: TRBJ1-4
D: TRBD1
length: 15
CDR3: CASSIDHGTVEKLFF

size: once
V: TRBV28
J: TRBJ2-7
D: TRBD1
length: 15
CDR3: CASSGQAPSPYEQYF

size: NA
V: TRBV6-1
J: TRBJ2-7
D: NA
length: 17
CDR3: CARTERGTPKPLYEQYF

size: NA
V: TRBV10-3
J: TRBJ2-7
D: NA
length: 14
CDR3: CAISAGAALKEQYF

size: NA
V: TRBV6-1
J: NA
D: NA
length: 14
CDR3: CASSGGLNSYEQYF

size: NA
V: TRBV6-6
J: TRBJ1-3
D: NA
length: 14
CDR3: CASSSSVTGNTIYF

size: once
V: TRBV7-2
J: TRBJ2-2
D: NA
length: 12
CDR3: CASSFDTGELFF